This is a list of T cell receptor beta chains from one sample in a study of T cell changes during pregnancy in multiple sclerosis. Method: immunoSEQ multiplex PCR; TCRdb's copy keeps in-frame clones and lacks some. Of roughly 89,000 clones in the sample, over 85% were seen once. Sequencing was performed on peripheral blood, taken in the first trimester of pregnancy. Receptor source: a female donor with multiple sclerosis, enrolled in a pregnancy study. The conserved cysteine and the conserved F or W are not part of the CDR3 here. Fields, in order: CDR3 length, J gene, V gene, CDR3 protein.

>14|TRBJ2-5|TRBV29-1
SVEGGGGTNQETQY
>14|TRBJ2-1|TRBV13
ASSLGPGSSYNEQF
>13|TRBJ2-1|TRBV7-2
ASSLAAGRGNEQF
>12|TRBJ2-3|TRBV10-3
AIRVKLGADTQY
>12|TRBJ2-7|TRBV10-2
ASRSTGSSYEQY
>13|TRBJ1-2|TRBV7-9
ASSLAGQFRYGYT
>11|TRBJ2-3|TRBV9
ASRDSRADTQY
>9|TRBJ1-1|TRBV18
ATLGVTEAF
>14|TRBJ1-2|TRBV9
ASSTSRDSLDYGYT
>12|TRBJ1-1|TRBV11-3
ASEPLTGGTEAF
>11|TRBJ2-3|TRBV5-4
ASSIGQSDTQY
>13|TRBJ1-5|TRBV2
ASRPTHGGGQPQH
>12|TRBJ1-2|TRBV6-5
ASSPQGSGYGYT
>9|TRBJ1-1|TRBV11-2
ASTKTAEAF
>9|TRBJ1-1|TRBV20-1
SASNRQKAF
>14|TRBJ1-1|TRBV5-8
ASSLGQGLLGTEAF
>13|TRBJ1-2|TRBV19
ASSIRIQGIYGYT
>13|TRBJ1-4|TRBV11-2
ASGNRDRVSGKLF
>12|TRBJ1-5|TRBV5-4
ASSVQGTHQPQH
>11|TRBJ1-1|TRBV5-1
ASSHSDEGEAF
>13|TRBJ1-1|TRBV29-1
SVETTDRGNTEAF
>11|TRBJ2-7|TRBV7-8
ASSLLDRDEQY
>8|TRBJ1-1|TRBV25-1
ASSDTEAF
>15|TRBJ1-2|TRBV7-2
ASSFIRAGSALYGYT
>15|TRBJ1-3|TRBV11-2
ASSLSFGQGSGNTIY
>14|TRBJ2-7|TRBV7-8
ASSLATRGRGYEQY
>11|TRBJ1-2|TRBV27
ASRENRGDGYT
>17|TRBJ2-3|TRBV13
ASSWGLAGAKSSTDTQY
>10|TRBJ2-5|TRBV2
ASRTGKETQY
>12|TRBJ1-1|TRBV27
ASSFGTGHTEAF
>13|TRBJ2-5|TRBV15
ATSRGLKGGETQY
>19|TRBJ2-1|TRBV5-1
ASSLGRGAGGPTSSYNEQF
>16|TRBJ2-4|TRBV21-1
ASSRQGNRYLAKNIQY
>13|TRBJ1-3|TRBV27
ASSPLDREANTIY
>13|TRBJ1-4|TRBV5-1
ASSLAGTGGEKLF
>11|TRBJ2-1|TRBV7-2
ASSFDWYNEQF
>9|TRBJ2-7|TRBV5-1
ASTMGGEQY
>12|TRBJ2-7|TRBV19
ASSQRGDNDEQY
>15|TRBJ2-1|TRBV7-3
ASSLIVSGGPTNEQF
>13|TRBJ1-5|TRBV5-5
ASSLVAESNQPQH
>14|TRBJ1-1|TRBV19
ASSIWDRGSKTEAF
>11|TRBJ2-2|TRBV4-1
ASNSANTGELF
>16|TRBJ2-5|TRBV14
ASSQDRDTGVRVETQY
>11|TRBJ1-2|TRBV6-1
ASSADKGLGYT
>12|TRBJ1-6|TRBV30
AWTGSSYNSPLH
>13|TRBJ2-1|TRBV27
ASSLTAGPLNEQF
>14|TRBJ2-3|TRBV15
ATSSSRGPSTDTQY
>11|TRBJ2-1|TRBV2
ASCPSGGYEQF
>13|TRBJ1-4|TRBV18
ASSPSLTENEKLF
>14|TRBJ2-6|TRBV27
ASSLSGFTGANVLT
>12|TRBJ1-6|TRBV10-2
ASRQGSYNSPLH
>11|TRBJ2-3|TRBV5-6
ASSYRHTDTQY
>13|TRBJ1-4|TRBV19
ASSPPPATNEKLF
>12|TRBJ1-1|TRBV25-1
ASSEWGDSGVAF
>14|TRBJ2-5|TRBV5-4
ASSSGQGGGQETQY